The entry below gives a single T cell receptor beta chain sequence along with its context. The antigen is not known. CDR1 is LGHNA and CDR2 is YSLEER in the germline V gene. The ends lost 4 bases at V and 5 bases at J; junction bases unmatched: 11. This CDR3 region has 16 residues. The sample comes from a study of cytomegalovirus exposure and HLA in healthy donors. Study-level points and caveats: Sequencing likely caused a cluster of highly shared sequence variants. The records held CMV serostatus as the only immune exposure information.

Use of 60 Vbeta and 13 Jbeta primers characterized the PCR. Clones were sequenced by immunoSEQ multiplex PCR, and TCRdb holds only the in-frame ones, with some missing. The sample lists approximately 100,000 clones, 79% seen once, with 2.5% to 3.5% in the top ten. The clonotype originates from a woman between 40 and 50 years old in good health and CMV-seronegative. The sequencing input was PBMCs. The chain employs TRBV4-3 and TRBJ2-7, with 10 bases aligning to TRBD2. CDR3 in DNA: TGCGCCAGCAGCCCCTCTAAAACTAGCGGGATGCACGAGCAGTACTTC. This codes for CASSPSKTSGMHEQYF.